Listed below are T cell receptor beta chains from one sample, sequenced in a study of cytomegalovirus exposure and HLA in healthy donors. Clones were sequenced by immunoSEQ multiplex PCR, and TCRdb holds only the in-frame ones, with some missing. In the table there are 100,000 to 150,000 clones, over 75% of which are singletons. Sequenced: PBMCs. All receptors derive from a man aged 18-30 years in good health and CMV-seropositive. Both conserved end residues are part of each CDR3. D genes are given only for firm matches. Where a row states a size, it is once, few, many or the class of an expanded clone; other rows omit it.

TRBV6-1	TRBJ2-3	NA	NA	CASSEEDFPWVYF	TGTGCCAGCAGTGAAGAGGACTTTCCCTGGGTGTATTTT
TRBV5-1	TRBJ1-1	NA	NA	CASSLGGGSPEAFF	TGCGCCAGCAGCTTGGGGGGGGGAAGCCCTGAAGCTTTCTTT
TRBV5-1	TRBJ2-7	TRBD2	NA	CASSTPGLDTEQYF	TGCGCCAGCAGCACGCCGGGACTAGATACCGAGCAGTACTTC
TRBV11-2	TRBJ2-1	TRBD2	NA	CASSLNPSSGRAVYNEQFF	TGTGCCAGCAGCTTAAACCCAAGTAGCGGGAGGGCCGTCTACAATGAGCAGTTCTTC
TRBV6-6	TRBJ2-3	NA	NA	CASSVDSPTYTDTQYF	TGTGCCAGCAGTGTGGACTCTCCAACCTACACAGATACGCAGTATTTT
TRBV7-2	TRBJ1-4	NA	once	CASSLTTPGHRNEKLFF	TGTGCCAGCAGCCTTACCACTCCGGGACACAGGAATGAAAAACTGTTTTTT
TRBV15	TRBJ2-1	NA	NA	CATSRGSTSRAYNEQFF	TGTGCCACCAGCAGAGGATCGACGAGCAGGGCCTACAATGAGCAGTTCTTC
TRBV5-6	TRBJ1-1	TRBD1	once	CASSVQGARTEAFF	TGTGCCAGCAGCGTACAGGGGGCGAGGACTGAAGCTTTCTTT
TRBV7-8	TRBJ2-3	TRBD2	NA	CASSPTTSGASDTQYF	TGTGCCAGCAGCCCAACGACTAGCGGGGCCTCAGATACGCAGTATTTT
TRBV19	TRBJ2-5	TRBD2	once	CASSIQTSGPETQYF	TGTGCCAGTAGTATTCAAACTAGCGGGCCAGAGACCCAGTACTTC
TRBV7-2	TRBJ1-2	TRBD1	NA	CASSRDREINF	TGTGCCAGCAGCCGGGACAGGGAGATCAACTTC
TRBV29-1	TRBJ1-2	TRBD1	NA	CSVTTRKGQGAFRSGYTF	TGCAGCGTAACGACTAGGAAAGGACAGGGGGCTTTCCGATCGGGCTACACCTTC
TRBV7-2	TRBJ2-1	NA	NA	CASSSSSNEQFF	TGTGCCAGCAGCTCTAGCAGCAATGAGCAGTTCTTC
TRBV4-1	TRBJ2-5	NA	NA	CASSHLPDYKETQYF	TGCGCCAGCAGCCACTTACCGGACTACAAAGAGACCCAGTACTTC
TRBV5-1	TRBJ1-1	NA	once	CASSSGLLGGMNTEAFF	TGCGCCAGCAGCTCTGGACTCCTAGGGGGAATGAACACTGAAGCTTTCTTT
TRBV6-5	TRBJ1-1	NA	once	CASSSGMNTEAFF	TGTGCCAGCTCATCGGGGATGAACACTGAAGCTTTCTTT
TRBV30	TRBJ1-1	NA	NA	CAWSGSRGFNTEAFF	TGTGCCTGGAGTGGCAGCAGGGGATTCAACACTGAAGCTTTCTTT
TRBV6-6	TRBJ2-5	NA	NA	CASAGGPGETQYF	TGTGCCAGCGCCGGGGGGCCAGGAGAGACCCAGTACTTC
TRBV30	TRBJ2-3	TRBD2	NA	CASPLAGPTDTQYF	TGTGCCTCTCCACTAGCGGGGCCCACAGATACGCAGTATTTT
TRBV30	TRBJ1-1	TRBD1	NA	CAWRPPGQRNTEAFF	TGTGCCTGGAGACCACCGGGACAGAGAAACACTGAAGCTTTCTTT
TRBV27	TRBJ1-2	TRBD1	once	CASRQLRQGAENYGYTF	TGTGCCAGCAGACAATTACGACAGGGGGCAGAAAACTATGGCTACACCTTC
TRBV25-1	TRBJ2-7	NA	NA	CASTGDISYEQYF	TGTGCCAGCACCGGGGACATTTCCTACGAGCAGTACTTC
TRBV18	TRBJ1-1	TRBD1	NA	CASSPRVGGGWTEAFF	TGTGCCAGCTCACCAAGGGTAGGAGGGGGCTGGACTGAAGCTTTCTTT
TRBV19	TRBJ1-1	NA	NA	CASSINKNTEAFF	TGTGCCAGTAGTATAAACAAGAACACTGAAGCTTTCTTT
TRBV11-2	TRBJ1-1	TRBD1	NA	CASSSQGANTEAFF	TGTGCCAGCAGCTCTCAGGGGGCGAACACTGAAGCTTTCTTT
TRBV9	TRBJ1-6	NA	NA	CASSVAPFGRDVPLHF	TGTGCCAGCAGCGTAGCCCCGTTTGGCAGGGATGTACCCCTCCACTTT
TRBV7-9	TRBJ1-4	NA	NA	CASSSTGIGEKLFF	TGTGCCAGCAGCTCGACTGGTATTGGAGAAAAACTGTTTTTT
TRBV6-1	TRBJ2-7	TRBD2	NA	CASSERSGRYEQYF	TGTGCCAGCAGTGAGCGTAGCGGGCGCTACGAGCAGTACTTC
TRBV7-9	TRBJ2-7	NA	NA	CASSLDTGYGYEQYF	TGTGCCAGCAGCTTAGACACAGGGTACGGGTACGAGCAGTACTTC
TRBV4-1	TRBJ2-7	TRBD2	NA	CASSRLAGSYEQYF	TGCGCCAGCAGCCGACTAGCGGGGTCCTACGAGCAGTACTTC
TRBV6-1	TRBJ2-7	NA	NA	CASSGSTGPARFYEQYF	TGTGCCAGCAGTGGATCGACAGGACCCGCGCGTTTTTACGAGCAGTACTTC
TRBV7-8	TRBJ2-1	TRBD2	few	CASSFPGLAGPLYEQFF	TGTGCCAGCAGCTTTCCGGGACTAGCGGGTCCTTTGTATGAGCAGTTCTTC
TRBV4-3	TRBJ2-7	TRBD1	NA	CASSLTRQGSEQYF	TGCGCCAGCAGCCTCACTCGACAGGGGAGCGAGCAGTACTTC
TRBV19	TRBJ2-7	NA	NA	CASSTGSSYEQYF	TGTGCCAGTAGTACCGGGAGTTCCTACGAGCAGTACTTC
TRBV11-2	TRBJ2-5	TRBD1	NA	CASSLGQGFVTLETQYF	TGTGCCAGCAGCTTGGGACAGGGTTTTGTCACTCTAGAGACCCAGTACTTC
TRBV30	TRBJ1-3	NA	NA	CAWSVQSSGNTIYF	TGTGCCTGGAGTGTACAGAGCTCTGGAAACACCATATATTTT
TRBV2	TRBJ1-5	TRBD1	NA	CASNTDRGTNQPQHF	TGTGCCAGCAACACGGACAGGGGGACAAATCAGCCCCAGCATTTT
TRBV5-4	TRBJ2-5	TRBD2	NA	CASARGSGGPQETQYF	TGTGCCAGCGCACGGGGGAGCGGGGGACCCCAAGAGACCCAGTACTTC
TRBV10-3	TRBJ2-5	NA	NA	CATAEGQETQYF	TGTGCCACGGCGGAGGGGCAAGAGACCCAGTACTTC
TRBV5-6	TRBJ2-7	TRBD2	few	CASSLLLAGPKRSYEQYF	TGTGCCAGCAGCTTGCTTCTAGCGGGACCAAAAAGGTCCTACGAGCAGTACTTC
TRBV9	TRBJ2-2	NA	NA	CASSARGANTGELFF	TGTGCCAGCAGCGCGCGGGGCGCGAACACCGGGGAGCTGTTTTTT
TRBV7-9	TRBJ2-7	NA	once	CASSLSGSSYEQYF	TGTGCCAGCAGCTTGAGCGGGTCCTCCTACGAGCAGTACTTC
TRBV5-1	TRBJ2-5	NA	NA	CASSLSGRGPETQYF	TGTGCCAGCAGCTTGTCCGGGAGGGGGCCGGAGACCCAGTACTTC
TRBV5-1	TRBJ2-5	NA	NA	CASSLEGVQETQYF	TGCGCCAGCAGCTTGGAAGGGGTGCAAGAGACCCAGTACTTC
TRBV6-1	TRBJ2-7	NA	NA	CATLFGEQYF	TGTGCCACCCTCTTCGGGGAGCAGTACTTC
TRBV27	TRBJ2-5	NA	NA	CASMRRNQETQYF	TGTGCCAGCATGAGGCGAAACCAAGAGACCCAGTACTTC
TRBV4-1	TRBJ1-1	NA	NA	CASSQVRRATTEAFF	TGCGCCAGCAGCCAAGTCCGGAGGGCTACCACTGAAGCTTTCTTT
TRBV5-6	TRBJ1-1	TRBD1	NA	CASSLGGTEGTEAFF	TGTGCCAGCAGCTTGGGTGGGACAGAGGGAACTGAAGCTTTCTTT
TRBV27	TRBJ2-5	NA	NA	CASSGRGGTGPQETQYF	TGTGCCAGCAGTGGGCGGGGAGGAACGGGACCTCAAGAGACCCAGTACTTC
TRBV27	TRBJ1-6	NA	NA	CASSLGRGLHF	TGTGCCAGCAGTTTGGGCAGGGGACTCCACTTT
TRBV30	TRBJ2-6	TRBD1	NA	CAWGGGTADSGANVLTF	TGTGCCTGGGGGGGTGGGACAGCAGACTCTGGGGCCAACGTCCTGACTTTC
TRBV6-1	TRBJ2-2	TRBD2	NA	CASSEAGGRALSTGELFF	TGTGCCAGCAGTGAAGCAGGAGGGAGGGCCCTTAGCACCGGGGAGCTGTTTTTT